This T cell receptor (beta chain) originates from a study of ipilimumab plus nivolumab after autologous stem cell transplantation. Overall study context: Typical patient got a handful of ipilimumab doses and 7 or 8 nivolumab doses (median).

Patients got ipilimumab 1 mg/kg beginning 14 to 28 days post-transplant. The assay was immunoSEQ multiplex PCR, and TCRdb's table has in-frame clones only and misses some. The sample includes 17,000 or so clones, approximately 80% of them seen just once. About this clone itself: A far larger clone is one base from this, pointing to a likely read error.

V lost 0 bases, J lost 7 bases, and 9 bases lay in between. Germline-derived CDR1 and CDR2 are LGHNA and YNFKEQ. CDR3 size: 13 residues. This receptor was identified in a male donor with diffuse large B-cell lymphoma. This sequence joins TRBV4-2 and TRBJ1-2; D gene uncertain. Sequenced here: PBMCs, sampled in a trial of ipilimumab plus nivolumab as post-transplant consolidation. In DNA, the CDR3 is TGTGCCAGCAGCCAAGAGGGTGTGGTTGGCTACACCTTC. It translates to CASSQEGVVGYTF.